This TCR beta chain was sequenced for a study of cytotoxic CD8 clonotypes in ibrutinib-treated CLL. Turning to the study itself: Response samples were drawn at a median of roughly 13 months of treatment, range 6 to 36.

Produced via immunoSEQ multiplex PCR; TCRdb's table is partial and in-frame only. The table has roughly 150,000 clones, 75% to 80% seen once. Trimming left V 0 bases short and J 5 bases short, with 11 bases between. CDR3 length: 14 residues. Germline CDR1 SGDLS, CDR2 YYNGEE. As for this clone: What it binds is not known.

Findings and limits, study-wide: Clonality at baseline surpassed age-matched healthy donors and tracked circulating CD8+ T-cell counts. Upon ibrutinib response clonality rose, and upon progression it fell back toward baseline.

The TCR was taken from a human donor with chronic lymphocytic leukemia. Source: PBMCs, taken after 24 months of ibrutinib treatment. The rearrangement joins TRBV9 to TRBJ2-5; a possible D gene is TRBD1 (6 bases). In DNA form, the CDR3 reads TGTGCCAGCAGCGTAGGTGGGGGCTTGGAGACCCAGTACTTC. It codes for CASSVGGGLETQYF.